Presented here are 27 T cell receptor beta chains from one specimen sequenced in a study of beta chain features in type 1 diabetes listed by TCRdb under 2018. No antigen has been assigned to these receptors. Findings and caveats that apply to the study as a whole: In all four CD4+ subsets, TCRB CDR3 length was moderately but significantly shorter in type 1 diabetes patients.

Libraries were made using the immunoSEQ multiplex PCR assay. The High Capacity cDNA Reverse Transcription Kit was used to reverse transcribe all of the isolated RNA, meaning that expressed TCRB transcripts were what got sequenced. TCRdb obtained this table from immuneACCESS and retained in-frame rearrangements with V and J assigned. These tables miss some clones; where compared with another copy, unresolved V genes account for less than half of the shortfall, and the remainder is unexplained. This sample is represented by more than 200,000 clones; approximately 16% of them were singletons. The top ten clones comprise approximately 0.081% of the sample. Sequencing input: naive CD4+ T cells from blood. The cell subset or site label corresponds to: true naive CD4+ T cells. The source is a man aged 25 to 45 with type 1 diabetes.

The chain is built from TRBV15 and TRBJ2-5; D is perhaps TRBD1 (6 bases). The CDR3 has 15 amino acids. Per germline, CDR1 LNHNV and CDR2 YYDKDF (reference sequence). V lost 0 bases, J lost 1 base, and 9 bases lay in between. CDR3 in DNA: TGTGCCACCAGCAGAGATCAGGGGCCCCAAGAGACCCAGTACTTC. This translates into CATSRDQGPQETQYF.

This clone was found a few times. V gene TRBV11-2 combines with J gene TRBJ2-1, with TRBD2 matching over 10 bases. This CDR3 is 13 amino acids long. V shed 1 base and J 10 bases; nucleotides not matched to a gene: 1. From germline, CDR1 is SGHAT and CDR2 FQNNGV. The CDR3 DNA sequence: TGTGCCAGCAGCTTAGGACTAGCGGGCGAGCAGTTCTTC. It yields the protein CASSLGLAGEQFF. Drawing the rest from reference TRBV11-2 and TRBJ2-1, the complete variable domain is EAGVAQSPRYKIIEKRQSVAFWCNPISGHATLYWYQQILGQGPKLLIQFQNNGVVDDSQLPKDRFSAERLKGVDSTLKIQPAKLEDSAVYLCASSLGLAGEQFFGPGTRLTVL.

This clone was counted a few times. The V call is TRBV7-9, the J call TRBJ2-6; TRBD1 might be the D (6 bases). CDR3 length: 15 amino acids. From germline, CDR1 is SEHNR and CDR2 FQNEAQ (reference sequence). V gave up 3 bases and J gave up 0 bases, with 6 bases separating them. CDR3 sequence reads: CASSLDSSGANVLTF. The CDR3 DNA sequence: TGTGCCAGCAGCTTGGACAGCTCTGGGGCCAACGTCCTGACTTTC.

V gene TRBV5-1 combines with J gene TRBJ2-7, with D perhaps TRBD1 or TRBD2 (5 bases each). CDR3 length: 14 residues. Germline CDR1 and CDR2: SGHRS and YFSETQ. V lost 7 bases and J lost 1, with 15 bases in between. The CDR3, as DNA: TGCGCCAGCGCAGAAGAGGGGCATTCCTACGAGCAGTACTTC. Its translation: CASAEEGHSYEQYF. Variable domain in full (rest from reference TRBV5-1 and TRBJ2-7): KAGVTQTPRYLIKTRGQQVTLSCSPISGHRSVSWYQQTPGQGLQFLFEYFSETQRNKGNFPGRFSGRQFSNSRSEMNVSTLELGDSALYLCASAEEGHSYEQYFGPGTRLTVT.

This clone was detected only a few times. The chain joins TRBV11-2 to TRBJ2-7; tentatively, D is TRBD1 or TRBD2 (5 bases each). Trimming stripped 0 bases from V and 4 bases from J, with 13 bases between. The CDR3 extends over 15 amino acids. Per the germline V gene, CDR1 is SGHAT and CDR2 is FQNNGV. The CDR3 DNA sequence: TGTGCCAGCAGCTTAGATCAGGGAGCCCCATACGAGCAGTACTTC. This codes for CASSLDQGAPYEQYF.

In its sample, this clone was seen a few times. J is TRBJ1-1 and V is TRBV29-1, with TRBD1 identical over 7 bases. The CDR3 covers 13 residues. Germline assignment: CDR1 SQVTM and CDR2 ANQGSEA. V lost 7 bases and J lost 2; bases outside the gene matches: 7. As DNA, the CDR3 is TGCAGCGGATCGGGACAGATTAACACTGAAGCTTTCTTT. Its translation: CSGSGQINTEAFF. The entire variable domain, with the rest obtained from reference TRBV29-1 and TRBJ1-1, is as follows: SAVISQKPSRDICQRGTSLTIQCQVDSQVTMMFWYRQQPGQSLTLIATANQGSEATYESGFVIDKFPISRPNLTFSTLTVSNMSPEDSSIYLCSGSGQINTEAFFGQGTRLTVV.

CDR3 sequence: CSVALRAGPQAFF. CDR3 DNA sequence: TGCAGCGTCGCATTGAGGGCAGGACCCCAAGCTTTCTTT. The rearrangement uses TRBV29-1 and TRBJ1-1; no clear D gene. Germline CDR1 and CDR2: SQVTM and ANQGSEA. Between the trimmed V and J ends, which lost 6 bases and 9 bases, there was a span of 20 bases. The CDR3 loop spans 13 amino acids.

J is TRBJ2-7 and V is TRBV5-4; D may be TRBD1 (6 bases). Trimming stripped 5 bases from V and 0 bases from J, with 9 bases between. The germline CDR1 and CDR2 sequences are SGHNT and YYREEE (reference sequence). The length of the CDR3 is 13 residues. This CDR3 reads CASRPDSSYEQYF. The CDR3 nucleotides are TGTGCCAGCAGGCCGGACAGCTCCTACGAGCAGTACTTC.

V gene TRBV29-1 combines with J gene TRBJ2-2, with D perhaps matching TRBD1 or TRBD2 (5 bases each). The CDR3 contains 14 residues. With 7 bases removed from V and 6 bases from J, the gap between germline ends came to 18 bases. CDR1 is SQVTM and CDR2 is ANQGSEA in the germline V gene. The CDR3: CSGGTGDLSGELFF. The CDR3 region has the DNA TGCAGCGGAGGGACCGGGGACCTTTCCGGGGAGCTGTTTTTT.

The CDR3 sequence is CASSPVNYEQYF. CDR3 coding DNA: TGTGCCAGCAGTCCTGTAAATTACGAGCAGTACTTC. The V and J genes are TRBV2 and TRBJ2-7, with unresolved D. V was pared by 5 bases and J by 4 bases, with 9 bases between. There are 12 residues in the CDR3. Germline CDR1 SNHLY, CDR2 FYNNEI.

This clone was observed a handful of times. The J gene is TRBJ2-1, the V gene TRBV6-5; TRBD1 agrees at 8 bases. This CDR3 contains 13 residues. Germline V CDR1 and CDR2: MNHEY, SVGAGI. J gave up 9 bases and V 8 bases, and 9 bases lay outside the gene matches. The CDR3 is CASGLQGVPEQFF. The CDR3 bases are TGTGCCAGCGGACTACAGGGGGTTCCTGAGCAGTTCTTC.

The chain combines TRBV18 with TRBJ2-1; maybe TRBD1 (6 bases). Trimming shortened V by 2 bases and J by 8 bases, and 10 bases separated the two germline ends. The CDR3 totals 13 residues. The V gene's germline CDR1 is KGHSH and CDR2 LQKENI. CDR3 sequence reads: CASSPTRQDEQFF. CDR3 coding DNA: TGTGCCAGCTCACCAACTAGACAGGATGAGCAGTTCTTC. Drawing the rest from reference TRBV18 and TRBJ2-1, the complete variable domain is NAGVMQNPRHLVRRRGQEARLRCSPMKGHSHVYWYRQLPEEGLKFMVYLQKENIIDESGMPKERFSAEFPKEGPSILRIQQVVRGDSAAYFCASSPTRQDEQFFGPGTRLTVL.

This clone turned up a few times. The chain couples TRBV27 to TRBJ2-1; 8 positions agree with TRBD1. The germline V gene encodes CDR1 MNHEY and CDR2 SMNVEV (reference sequence). V lost 2 bases, J lost 0 bases, and 0 bases stayed unmatched. The CDR3 consists of 15 residues. CDR3: CASSLDRGSYNEQFF. DNA of the CDR3: TGTGCCAGCAGTTTAGACAGGGGCTCCTACAATGAGCAGTTCTTC.

This sequence joins TRBV9 and TRBJ2-1, with no clear D. The CDR3 length is 15 residues. CDR1 and CDR2 from the germline V gene are SGDLS and YYNGEE. Trimming stripped 3 bases from V and 0 bases from J, with 10 bases between. The CDR3 sequence: CASSETLSSYNEQFF. The CDR3 bases are TGTGCCAGCAGCGAGACCCTGAGCTCCTACAATGAGCAGTTCTTC.

This clone was detected only a few times. V and J are TRBV7-6 and TRBJ2-7; D is perhaps TRBD1 (5 bases). Trimming took off 6 bases at V and 1 base at J, with 16 bases between the two ends. CDR3 length equals 15 residues. Germline-derived CDR1 and CDR2 are SGHVS and FNYEAQ. The CDR3 coding sequence is TGTGCCAGCAGTTACAGGTTTAGTGGGTCCTACGAGCAGTACTTC. It encodes CASSYRFSGSYEQYF.

V usage is TRBV5-4 and J usage is TRBJ1-2; D might be TRBD1 (6 bases). This CDR3 is 16 amino acids long. Trimming shortened V by 6 bases and J by 5 bases, and 23 bases separated the two germline ends. Germline V gene sequence: CDR1 SGHNT, CDR2 YYREEE (reference sequence). The CDR3 is CASTGEAYRVRYGYTF. CDR3 bases: TGTGCCAGCACGGGCGAAGCTTACAGGGTCCGATATGGCTACACCTTC.

The chain recombines TRBV15 with TRBJ1-3, with unresolved D. V lost 4 bases and J 0 bases, leaving 7 bases between the germline ends. This CDR3 has 14 amino acids. Germline lookup yields CDR1 LNHNV and CDR2 YYDKDF (reference sequence). CDR3 in DNA: TGTGCCACCAGCAAAGGGAACTCTGGAAACACCATATATTTT. Its protein is CATSKGNSGNTIYF.

The table lists this clone with a few counts. V gene TRBV23-1 combines with J gene TRBJ2-4; D gene ambiguous. TRBV23-1 is recorded as an ORF, its role being uncertain. The V gene lost 6 bases and the J gene lost 2 bases, with 11 bases spanning the gap. This CDR3 has 14 amino acids. CDR3 sequence: CASRGIWTKNIQYF. The CDR3 DNA sequence: TGCGCCAGCAGGGGGATCTGGACCAAAAACATTCAGTACTTC.

The chain joins TRBV10-3 to TRBJ2-1; 7 positions match TRBD2. CDR3 length: 13 amino acids. Germline trimming cut 2 bases from V and 8 bases from J; bases unmatched to any gene: 3. Per germline, CDR1 ENHRY and CDR2 SYGVKD. CDR3 nucleotide sequence: TGTGCCATCAGTGAGAGAACTAGCGATGAGCAGTTCTTC. Translation gives CAISERTSDEQFF.

This clone was observed a few times. The chain combines TRBV28 with TRBJ1-4; TRBD1 aligns across 8 bases. This CDR3 region has 15 residues. Trimming cost V 4 bases and J 4 bases; bases outside gene matches: 5. The V gene's germline CDR1 is MDHEN and CDR2 SYDVKM. CDR3 DNA sequence: TGTGCCAGCAGTTCTCGGACAGGGATTAATGAAAAACTGTTTTTT. Its protein product is CASSSRTGINEKLFF.

This clone has more than one count but fewer than ten. The chain joins TRBV9 to TRBJ1-2; 7 bases map to TRBD1. CDR1 is SGDLS and CDR2 is YYNGEE in the germline V gene. There are 14 residues in the CDR3. The trim removed 0 bases at V and 6 bases at J, leaving 5 bases unmatched. The CDR3 protein is CASSVEGTVNGYTF. For the CDR3, the DNA is TGTGCCAGCAGCGTAGAGGGGACAGTTAATGGCTACACCTTC.

The genes are TRBV7-2 and TRBJ2-1; 9 bases fit TRBD2. Germline V CDR1 and CDR2: SGHTA, FQGNSA. The CDR3 runs 14 residues. V lost 5 bases, J lost 4 bases, and 3 bases stayed unmatched. CDR3 residues: CASSRLAEYNEQFF. The DNA of the CDR3 is TGTGCCAGCAGCCGACTAGCGGAGTACAATGAGCAGTTCTTC.

This clone was seen a few times. The chain uses TRBV30 and TRBJ2-1; D is undetermined. Trimming took 0 bases from V and 4 from J, leaving 7 bases between them. The CDR3 length is 13 residues. CDR1 is GTSNPN and CDR2 is SVGIG in the germline V gene (reference sequence). This chain's CDR3 is CAWSVLGYNEQFF. CDR3 DNA sequence: TGTGCCTGGAGTGTATTGGGGTACAATGAGCAGTTCTTC.

This clone was seen more than once but under ten times. The chain is built from TRBV2 and TRBJ1-1; no firm D call. Germline lookup yields CDR1 SNHLY and CDR2 FYNNEI. Trimming left V 8 bases short and J 0 bases short, with 4 bases between. The length of the CDR3 is 11 residues. The CDR3 here is CASRVNTEAFF. The CDR3 DNA reads as TGTGCCAGCCGAGTGAACACTGAAGCTTTCTTT.

This clone has just a few counts. This chain connects TRBV2 to TRBJ2-5; D possibly matches TRBD1 or TRBD2 (5 bases each). V lost 6 bases, J lost 5 bases, and 19 bases lay in between. Germline assignment: CDR1 SNHLY and CDR2 FYNNEI. The CDR3 covers 15 residues. The chain's CDR3 is CASRGPGTWGETQYF. As DNA, the CDR3 is TGTGCCAGCAGGGGCCCTGGGACCTGGGGGGAGACCCAGTACTTC.

The V and J genes are TRBV28 and TRBJ2-4; 11 positions match TRBD1. The CDR3 has 16 residues. Per the germline V gene, CDR1 is MDHEN and CDR2 is SYDVKM. V lost 6 bases, J lost 2 bases, and 6 bases stayed unmatched. CDR3 protein: CASRSGQGASKNIQYF. The CDR3 DNA sequence: TGTGCCAGCAGGTCAGGACAGGGGGCATCCAAAAACATTCAGTACTTC.

CDR3 nucleotides: TGTGCCAGCTCCTCGAACAGGGATGGCTACACCTTC. Amino acid sequence: CASSSNRDGYTF. This rearrangement joins TRBV25-1 to TRBJ1-2, with a possible D match to TRBD1 (6 bases). This CDR3 has 12 residues. V lost 8 bases to trimming and J lost 6 bases, with 13 bases between them. CDR1 is MGHDK and CDR2 is SYGVNS in the germline V gene.